This T cell receptor beta chain was recovered during a study of shared clonotypes between healthy human individuals. This clone was counted once. Each subset's genomic DNA was shared equally among a number of immunoSEQ plates. Source study methods: Quality scores were absent from the junction-only immunoSEQ sequences, so filtering differed. Assay used: immunoSEQ multiplex PCR; TCRdb lists only in-frame clones, some missing. Clone size and the V and J calls come from that table; the DNA yielded D and trimming. Of some 500,000 clones listed, over 60% are singletons. CDR1 is SNHLY, CDR2 FYNNEI, per germline. CDR3 size: 14 residues. Unmatched junction bases numbered 6, after V lost 7 bases and J lost 4 bases. Donation came from healthy HIV-negative adults that had no recent acute infections or vaccinations.

The J gene is TRBJ2-7, the V gene TRBV2; TRBD1 aligns across 11 bases. The sequence was collected from a middle-aged woman in good health. Some clones in this sample may be carry-over from other donors' samples. The sequenced material came from PBMCs. The CDR3 is CASNPDRGPYEQYF. The DNA of the CDR3 is TGTGCCAGCAACCCGGACAGGGGGCCTTACGAGCAGTACTTC.